The present T cell receptor beta chain was sequenced within a study of long-term antiretroviral therapy in people with HIV. Findings of the study overall: Against controls, HIV repertoires showed narrower ranges of CDR3 length.

Note on this clone: Its antigen is unknown.

Running of the v3.0 immunoSEQ assay took place at survey level. Per-sample targets for sequencing were about 40,000-50,000 T-cell genomes. Clones were sequenced by immunoSEQ multiplex PCR, and TCRdb holds only the in-frame ones, with some missing. Here the sample spans more than 6,000 clones, 60% to 85% being singletons. Participants with HIV, all of them, were treated in the United States. Germline-derived CDR1 and CDR2 are MNHNY and SVGAGI (reference sequence). V was shortened by 5 bases and J by 0 bases, with 12 bases between the two germline ends. CDR3 length: 15 amino acids. The source material was unsorted PBMCs, sampled 0.5 years before starting antiretroviral therapy. The V call is TRBV6-6, the J call TRBJ2-3; D gene uncertain. The sequence derives from a middle-aged man with HIV. The CDR3 DNA follows: TGTGCCAGCAGTCCCGGATTGACTAGCACAGATACGCAGTATTTT. Encoded protein: CASSPGLTSTDTQYF.